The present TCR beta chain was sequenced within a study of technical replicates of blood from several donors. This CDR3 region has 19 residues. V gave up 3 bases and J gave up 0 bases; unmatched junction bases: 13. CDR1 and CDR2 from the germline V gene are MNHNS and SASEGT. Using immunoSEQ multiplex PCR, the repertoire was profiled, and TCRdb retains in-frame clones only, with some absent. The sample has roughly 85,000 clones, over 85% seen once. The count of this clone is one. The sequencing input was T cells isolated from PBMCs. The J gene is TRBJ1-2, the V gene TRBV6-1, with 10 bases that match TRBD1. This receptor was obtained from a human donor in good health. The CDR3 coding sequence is TGTGCCAGCAGTGATCAGCCTTTAGGACAGGGGGAATCTAACTATGGCTACACCTTC. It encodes CASSDQPLGQGESNYGYTF.